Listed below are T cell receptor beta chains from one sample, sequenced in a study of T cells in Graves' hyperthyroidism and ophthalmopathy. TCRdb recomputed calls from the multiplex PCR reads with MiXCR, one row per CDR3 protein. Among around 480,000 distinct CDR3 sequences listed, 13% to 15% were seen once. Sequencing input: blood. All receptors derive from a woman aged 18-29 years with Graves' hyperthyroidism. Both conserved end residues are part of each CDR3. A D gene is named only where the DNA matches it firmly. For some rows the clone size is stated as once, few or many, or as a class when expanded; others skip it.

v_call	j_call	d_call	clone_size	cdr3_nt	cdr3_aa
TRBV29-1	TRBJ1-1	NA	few	TGCAGCGCATCTCAGATGAACACTGAAGCTTTCTTT	CSASQMNTEAFF
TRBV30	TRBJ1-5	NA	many	TGTGCCTGGAGTGGGGGTGGGGACCCCCAGCCCCAGCATTTT	CAWSGGGDPQPQHF
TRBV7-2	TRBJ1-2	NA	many	TGTGCCAGCAGCCTAACAGGGCGTGGGTATGGCTACACCTTC	CASSLTGRGYGYTF
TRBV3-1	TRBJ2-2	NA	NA	TGTGCCAGCAGCCAGCGGGGACCCGGGGAGCTGTTTTTT	CASSQRGPGELFF
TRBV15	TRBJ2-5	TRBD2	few	TGTGCCACCAGTGGCGGGAGAGGGGTACAAGAGACCCAGTACTTC	CATSGGRGVQETQYF
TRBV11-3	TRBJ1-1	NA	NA	TGTGCCAGCAGCCTCCCCGCCGGGCGGCCCCTGAACACTGAAGCTTTCTTT	CASSLPAGRPLNTEAFF
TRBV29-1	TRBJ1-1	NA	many	TGCAGCGTAACCACTGAAGCTTTCTTT	CSVTTEAFF
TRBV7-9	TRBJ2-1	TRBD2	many	TGTGCCAGCTCAGATCCCGGACTAGCGGGACACAATGAGCAGTTCTTC	CASSDPGLAGHNEQFF
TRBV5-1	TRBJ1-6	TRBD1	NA	TGCGCCAGCAGCCCGGCGACAGGGGGATCACCCCTCCACTTT	CASSPATGGSPLHF
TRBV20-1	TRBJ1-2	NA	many	TGCAGTGCTAGAGAGTCAAACTGGGACGGCCTCTATGGCTACACCTTC	CSARESNWDGLYGYTF
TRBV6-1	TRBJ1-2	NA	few	TGTGCCAGCAGTGACAGGGGCGGCTATGGCTACACCTTC	CASSDRGGYGYTF
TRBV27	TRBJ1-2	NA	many	TGTGCCAGCAGTTCACAGGGAAGACCTCGAGGCTACACCTTC	CASSSQGRPRGYTF
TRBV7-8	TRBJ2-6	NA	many	TGTGCCAGCACCGGGACTCGCTCTGGGGCCAACGTCCTGACTTTC	CASTGTRSGANVLTF
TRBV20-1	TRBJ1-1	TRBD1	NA	TGCAGTGCTAGAGATGCCGCCGGGACAGAGAGCACTGAAGCTTTCTTT	CSARDAAGTESTEAFF
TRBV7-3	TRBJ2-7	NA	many	TGTGCCAGCAGCTTTGACAGGCCCCCCCCCCACGAGCAGTACTTC	CASSFDRPPPHEQYF
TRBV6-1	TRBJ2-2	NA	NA	TGTGCCAGCAGTGAAGGCCCCTACAACACCGGGGAGCTGTTTTTT	CASSEGPYNTGELFF
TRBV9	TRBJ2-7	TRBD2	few	TGTGCCAGCAGCGTGGGGGGGTTCTACGAGCAGTACTTC	CASSVGGFYEQYF
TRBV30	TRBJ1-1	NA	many	TGTGCCTGGAGTGTACGGAGAGACACTGAAGCTTTCTTT	CAWSVRRDTEAFF
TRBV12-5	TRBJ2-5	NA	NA	TGTGCTAGTGGTCCCCCGGGACGCGAAGAGACCCAGTACTTC	CASGPPGREETQYF
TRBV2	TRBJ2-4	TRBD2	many	TGTGCCAGCAGTGATCTGACTAGCGGGAGGGCCGGAAACATTCAGTACTTC	CASSDLTSGRAGNIQYF
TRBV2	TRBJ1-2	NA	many	TGTGCCAGCAGTGAAGGCAGGGTGGATGGCTACACCTTC	CASSEGRVDGYTF
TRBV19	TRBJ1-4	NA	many	TGTGCCAGTAGTATTGAGGGACGGAGTGAAAAACTGTTTTTT	CASSIEGRSEKLFF
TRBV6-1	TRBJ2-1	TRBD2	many	TGTGCCAGCAGTTCGGCGGGAGCAATCAATGAGCAGTTCTTC	CASSSAGAINEQFF
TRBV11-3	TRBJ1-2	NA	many	TGTGCCAGCAGCTTAGATACGTTTAACTATGGCTACACCTTC	CASSLDTFNYGYTF
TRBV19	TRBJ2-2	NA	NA	TGTGCCAGTAGTGCGCGGACGAACACCGGGGAGCTGTTTTTT	CASSARTNTGELFF
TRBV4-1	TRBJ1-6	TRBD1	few	TGCGCCAGCTTGGGTACCGGACAGGGCCGGAATTCACCCCTCCACTTT	CASLGTGQGRNSPLHF
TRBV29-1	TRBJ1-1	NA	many	TGCAGCGTTGTTATCTCGGGATCGTACACTGAAGCTTTCTTT	CSVVISGSYTEAFF
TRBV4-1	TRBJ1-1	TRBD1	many	TGCGCCAGCAGCCAAGGTACAGGGGACACTGAAGCTTTCTTT	CASSQGTGDTEAFF
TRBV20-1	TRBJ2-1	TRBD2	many	TGCAGTGCCCCGGGACTAGCGGGACCAGATGAGCAGTTCTTC	CSAPGLAGPDEQFF
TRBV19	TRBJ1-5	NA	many	TGTGCCAGTAGTATAGGGTCCAGCCTTAGCAATCAGCCCCAGCATTTT	CASSIGSSLSNQPQHF
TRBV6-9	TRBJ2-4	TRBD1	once	TGTGCCAGCAGTTACGGACAGGGACAAAACATTCAGTACTTC	CASSYGQGQNIQYF
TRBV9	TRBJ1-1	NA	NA	TGTGCCAGCAGCGCCCTACCTAGGGGTATGAACACTGAAGCTTTCTTT	CASSALPRGMNTEAFF
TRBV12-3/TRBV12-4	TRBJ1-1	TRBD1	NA	TGTGCCAGCAGTTCCAGGGGGCTTAAAGCTTTCTTT	CASSSRGLKAFF
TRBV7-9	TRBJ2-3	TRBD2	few	TGTGCCAGCAGCGCGAGCGGGAGTCGAGATACGCAGTATTTT	CASSASGSRDTQYF
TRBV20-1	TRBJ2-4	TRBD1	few	TGCAGTGCTAGAGATCCCTGGACAGGGGGTAGAGAAAACATTCAGTACTTC	CSARDPWTGGRENIQYF